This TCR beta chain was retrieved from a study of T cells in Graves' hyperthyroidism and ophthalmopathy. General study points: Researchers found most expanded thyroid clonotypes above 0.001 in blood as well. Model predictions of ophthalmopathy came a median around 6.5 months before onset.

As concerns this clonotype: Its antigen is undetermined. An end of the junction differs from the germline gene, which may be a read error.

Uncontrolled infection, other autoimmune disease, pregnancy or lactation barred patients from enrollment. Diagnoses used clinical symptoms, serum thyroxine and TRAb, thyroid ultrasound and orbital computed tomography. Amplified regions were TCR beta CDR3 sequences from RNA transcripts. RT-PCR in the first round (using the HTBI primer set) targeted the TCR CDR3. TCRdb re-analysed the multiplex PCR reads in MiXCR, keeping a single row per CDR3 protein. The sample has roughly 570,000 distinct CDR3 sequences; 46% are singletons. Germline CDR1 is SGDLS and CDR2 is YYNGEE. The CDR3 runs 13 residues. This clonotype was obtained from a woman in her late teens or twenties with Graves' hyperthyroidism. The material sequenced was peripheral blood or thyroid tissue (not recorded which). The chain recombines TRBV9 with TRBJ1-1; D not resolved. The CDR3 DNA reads TGTGCCGGCAGCGTAGCTTTGAACACTGAAGCTTTCTTT. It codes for CAGSVALNTEAFF. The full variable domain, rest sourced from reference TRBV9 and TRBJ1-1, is DSGVTQTPKHLITATGQRVTLRCSPRSGDLSVYWYQQSLDQGLQFLIQYYNGEERAKGNILERFSAQQFPDLHSELNLSSLELGDSALYFCAGSVALNTEAFFGQGTRLTVV.